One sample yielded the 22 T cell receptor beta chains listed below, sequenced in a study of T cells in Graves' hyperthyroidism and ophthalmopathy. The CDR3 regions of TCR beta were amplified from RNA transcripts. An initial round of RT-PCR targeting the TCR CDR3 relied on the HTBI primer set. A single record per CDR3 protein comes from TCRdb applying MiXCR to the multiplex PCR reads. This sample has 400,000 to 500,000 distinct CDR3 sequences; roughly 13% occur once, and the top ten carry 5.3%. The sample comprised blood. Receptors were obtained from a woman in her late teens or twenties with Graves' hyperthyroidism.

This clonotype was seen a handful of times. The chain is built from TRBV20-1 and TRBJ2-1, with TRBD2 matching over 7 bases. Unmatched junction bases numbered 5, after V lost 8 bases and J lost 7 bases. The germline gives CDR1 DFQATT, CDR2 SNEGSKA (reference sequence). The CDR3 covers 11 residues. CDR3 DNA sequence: TGCAGTCGGGAGGCCAGGAATGAGCAGTTCTTC. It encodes CSREARNEQFF.

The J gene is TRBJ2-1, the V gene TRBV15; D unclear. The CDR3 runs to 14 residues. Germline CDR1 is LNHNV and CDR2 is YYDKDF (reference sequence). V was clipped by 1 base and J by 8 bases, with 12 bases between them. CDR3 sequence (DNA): TGTGCCACCAGCAGAGGAGTAGATAGGGATGAGCAGTTCTTC. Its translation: CATSRGVDRDEQFF.

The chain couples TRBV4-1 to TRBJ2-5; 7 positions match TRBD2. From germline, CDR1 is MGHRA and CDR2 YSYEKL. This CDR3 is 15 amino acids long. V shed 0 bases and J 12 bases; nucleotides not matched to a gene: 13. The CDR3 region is CASSQDGLVSYGEYF. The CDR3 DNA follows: TGCGCCAGCAGCCAAGATGGACTAGTATCATATGGGGAGTACTTC.

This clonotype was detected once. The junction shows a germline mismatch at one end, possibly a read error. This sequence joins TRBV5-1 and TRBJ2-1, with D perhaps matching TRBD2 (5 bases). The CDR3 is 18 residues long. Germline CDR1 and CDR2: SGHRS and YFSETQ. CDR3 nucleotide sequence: TGCGCCAGCAGTTTGGCCGCCGGCGTCGGAAGCGGTTACAATGAGCAGTTCTTC. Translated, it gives CASSLAAGVGSGYNEQFF.

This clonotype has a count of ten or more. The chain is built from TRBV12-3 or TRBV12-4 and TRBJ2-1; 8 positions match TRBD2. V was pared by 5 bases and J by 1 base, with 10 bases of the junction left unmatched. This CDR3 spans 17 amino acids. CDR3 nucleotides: TGTGCCAGCAGTAAAAAAATGAGCGGGAGTTCCTACAATGAGCAGTTCTTC. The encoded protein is CASSKKMSGSSYNEQFF.

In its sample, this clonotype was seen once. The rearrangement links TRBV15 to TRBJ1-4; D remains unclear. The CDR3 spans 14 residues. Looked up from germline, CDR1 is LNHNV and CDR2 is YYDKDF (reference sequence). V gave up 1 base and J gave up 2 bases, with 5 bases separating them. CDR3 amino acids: CATSRGSTNEKLFF. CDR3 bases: TGTGCCACCAGCAGAGGCAGTACTAATGAAAAACTGTTTTTT.

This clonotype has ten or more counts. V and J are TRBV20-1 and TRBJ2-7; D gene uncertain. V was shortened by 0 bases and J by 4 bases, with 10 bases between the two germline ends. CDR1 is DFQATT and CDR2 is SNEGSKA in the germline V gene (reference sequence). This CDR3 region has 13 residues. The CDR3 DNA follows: TGCAGTGCTAGAGATGTGGAAGCATACGAGCAGTACTTC. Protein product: CSARDVEAYEQYF.

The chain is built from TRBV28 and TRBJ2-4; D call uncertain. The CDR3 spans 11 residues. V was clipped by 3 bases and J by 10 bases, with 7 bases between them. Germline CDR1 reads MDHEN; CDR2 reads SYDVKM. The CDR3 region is CASSFERIQYF. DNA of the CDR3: TGTGCCAGCAGTTTTGAACGGATTCAGTACTTC.

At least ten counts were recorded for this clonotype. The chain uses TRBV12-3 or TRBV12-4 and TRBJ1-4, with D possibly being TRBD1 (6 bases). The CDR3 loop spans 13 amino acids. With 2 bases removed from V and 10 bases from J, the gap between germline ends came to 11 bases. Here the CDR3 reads CASSLTGAGKLFF. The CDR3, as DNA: TGTGCCAGCAGTTTAACGGGGGCGGGAAAACTGTTTTTT.

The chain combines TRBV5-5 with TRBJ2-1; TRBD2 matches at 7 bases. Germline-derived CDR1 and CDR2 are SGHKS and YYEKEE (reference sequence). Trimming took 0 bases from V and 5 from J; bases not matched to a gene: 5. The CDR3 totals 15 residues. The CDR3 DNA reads TGTGCCAGCAGCTTGGAGGGACTACCCAACAATGAGCAGTTCTTC. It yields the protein CASSLEGLPNNEQFF.

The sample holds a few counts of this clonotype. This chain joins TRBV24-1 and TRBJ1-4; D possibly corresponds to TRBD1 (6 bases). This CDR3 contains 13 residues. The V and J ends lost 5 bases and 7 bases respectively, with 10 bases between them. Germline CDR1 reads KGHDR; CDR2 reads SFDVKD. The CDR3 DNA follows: TGTGCCACCAGTGCACAGGGTGGTGAAAAACTGTTTTTT. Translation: CATSAQGGEKLFF.

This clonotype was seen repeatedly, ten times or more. Written as DNA, the CDR3 is TGTGCCAGCAGTGCTATGGTTATGAACACTGAAGCTTTCTTT. The encoded protein is CASSAMVMNTEAFF. The gene calls are TRBV2 and TRBJ1-1; D remains unclear. The CDR3 is made up of 14 amino acids. The V gene's germline CDR1 is SNHLY and CDR2 FYNNEI. V was pared by 4 bases and J by 0 bases, with 9 bases between.

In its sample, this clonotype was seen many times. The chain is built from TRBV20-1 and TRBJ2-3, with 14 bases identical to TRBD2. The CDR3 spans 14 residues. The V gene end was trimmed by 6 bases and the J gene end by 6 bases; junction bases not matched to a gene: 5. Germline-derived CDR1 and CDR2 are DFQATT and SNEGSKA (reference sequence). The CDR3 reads CSAPTSGRDDTQYF. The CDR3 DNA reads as TGCAGTGCCCCGACTAGCGGGAGGGATGATACGCAGTATTTT.

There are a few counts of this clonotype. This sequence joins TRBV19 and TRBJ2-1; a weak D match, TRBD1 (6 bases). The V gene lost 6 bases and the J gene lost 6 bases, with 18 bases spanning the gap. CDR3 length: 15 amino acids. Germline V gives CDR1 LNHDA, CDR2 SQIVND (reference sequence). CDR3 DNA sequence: TGTGCCAGTAGCCCAATACTACGAGGGGGCAATGAGCAGTTCTTC. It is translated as CASSPILRGGNEQFF.

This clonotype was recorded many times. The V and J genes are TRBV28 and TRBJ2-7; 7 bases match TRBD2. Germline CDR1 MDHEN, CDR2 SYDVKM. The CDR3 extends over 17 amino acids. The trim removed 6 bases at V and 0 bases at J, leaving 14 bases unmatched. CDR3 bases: TGTGCCAGCAGCCGCCCCTTGCGGGAGCGGCGCTCCTACGAGCAGTACTTC. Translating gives CASSRPLRERRSYEQYF.

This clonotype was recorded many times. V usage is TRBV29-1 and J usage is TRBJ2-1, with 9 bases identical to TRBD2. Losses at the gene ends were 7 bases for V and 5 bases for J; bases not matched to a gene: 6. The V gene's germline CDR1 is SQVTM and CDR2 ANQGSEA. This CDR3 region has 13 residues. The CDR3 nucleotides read TGCAGCGCGGGGACTAGCAACCACAATGAGCAGTTCTTC. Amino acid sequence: CSAGTSNHNEQFF.

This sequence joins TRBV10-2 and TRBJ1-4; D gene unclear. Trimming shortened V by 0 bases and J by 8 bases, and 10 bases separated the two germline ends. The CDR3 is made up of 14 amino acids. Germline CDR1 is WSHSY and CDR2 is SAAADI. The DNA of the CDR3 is TGCGCCAGCAGTGAGTCGGTTAGTCCCGAAAAACTGTTTTTT. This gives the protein CASSESVSPEKLFF.

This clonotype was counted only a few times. CDR3 in DNA: TGTGCCAGCAGCTTCCCTTCGACAGGTACAGATACGCAGTATTTT. Its protein is CASSFPSTGTDTQYF. The chain joins TRBV5-4 to TRBJ2-3; TRBD1 might be the D (6 bases). V was clipped by 2 bases and J by 3 bases, with 13 bases between them. The CDR3 runs 15 residues. CDR1 is SGHNT, CDR2 YYREEE, per germline (reference sequence).

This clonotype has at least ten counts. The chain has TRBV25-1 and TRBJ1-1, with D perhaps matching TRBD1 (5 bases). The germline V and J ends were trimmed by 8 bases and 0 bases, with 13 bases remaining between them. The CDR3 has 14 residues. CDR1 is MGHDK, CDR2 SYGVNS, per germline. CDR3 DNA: TGTGCCAGCGGGCCCGGGACGGTGAACACTGAAGCTTTCTTT. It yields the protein CASGPGTVNTEAFF. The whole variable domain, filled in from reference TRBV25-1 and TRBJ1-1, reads EADIYQTPRYLVIGTGKKITLECSQTMGHDKMYWYQQDPGMELHLIHYSYGVNSTEKGDLSSESTVSRIRTEHFPLTLESARPSHTSQYLCASGPGTVNTEAFFGQGTRLTVV.

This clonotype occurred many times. In DNA form, the CDR3 reads TGTGCCAGCTCACCAGGCCAAGCGGGAGACGAGCAGTACTTC. Protein sequence: CASSPGQAGDEQYF. The V gene is TRBV18, the J gene TRBJ2-7, with TRBD2 matching 8 bases. CDR1 is KGHSH and CDR2 is LQKENI in the germline V gene. CDR3 size: 14 residues. V lost 2 bases to trimming and J lost 5 bases; unmatched junction nucleotides: 5.

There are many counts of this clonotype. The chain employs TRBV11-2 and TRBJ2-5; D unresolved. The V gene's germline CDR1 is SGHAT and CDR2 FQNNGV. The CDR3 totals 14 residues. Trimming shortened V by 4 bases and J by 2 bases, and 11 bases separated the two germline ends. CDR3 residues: CASSSRRSQETQYF. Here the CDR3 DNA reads TGTGCCAGCAGCTCAAGACGGTCTCAAGAGACCCAGTACTTC.

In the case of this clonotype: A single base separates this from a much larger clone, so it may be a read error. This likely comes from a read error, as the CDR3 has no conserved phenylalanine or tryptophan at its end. The CDR3 spells CASSQRQGAAYEQYL. CDR3 nucleotide sequence: TGTGCCAGCAGCCAAAGACAGGGGGCGGCCTACGAGCAGTACCTC. The V call is TRBV3-1, the J call TRBJ2-7; 10 nucleotides line up with TRBD1. The CDR3 has 15 amino acids. The V segment lost 2 bases and the J segment 2 bases; nucleotides outside the gene matches: 3. The V gene's germline CDR1 is LGHDT and CDR2 YNNKEL (reference sequence).